This paragraph reports one T cell receptor beta chain. Its antigen is still unknown. This sample is part of a study of shared clonotypes between healthy human individuals. General study results and limits: Blood was the only sampled material, and tissue repertoires likely differ. Sequencing depth was a factor that was expected to affect clonotype sharing among donors.

Donors were Caucasian adults residing in Nashville, Tennessee, USA. V lost 5 bases and J lost 3, with 2 bases in between. Germline loops: CDR1 SGHAT, CDR2 FQNNGV. The CDR3 runs to 10 residues. Deep level was the assay's run setting. Here immunoSEQ multiplex PCR was the method, and the copy in TCRdb shows in-frame clones only, minus some. Of fewer than 550,000 clones listed, about 75% were seen once; the top ten hold around 12%. The sample was PBMCs. The chain couples TRBV11-2 to TRBJ2-7, with unresolved D. The clonotype comes from a woman between 40 and 55 years old in good health. Some clones in this sample may be carry-over from other donors' samples. DNA of the CDR3: TGTGCCAGCAGCGGCTACGAGCAGTACTTC. This sequence encodes CASSGYEQYF.